Presented here are 19 T cell receptor beta chains from one specimen sequenced in a study of cytomegalovirus exposure and HLA in healthy donors. The PCR used 60 Vbeta and 13 Jbeta primers. Only in-frame clones appear in the TCRdb table, and some are missing; sequencing was by immunoSEQ multiplex PCR. The sample yields around 120,000 clones, 75% to 85% seen once. The sample comprised PBMCs. The receptors originated from a girl aged 2 to 10 in good health and CMV-seronegative.

The chain couples TRBV2 to TRBJ1-1; TRBD1 matches 7 bases. The V gene's germline CDR1 is SNHLY and CDR2 FYNNEI. This CDR3 has 14 amino acids. Germline trimming cut 4 bases from V and 1 base from J; bases unmatched to any gene: 3. The CDR3: CASSATGTNTEAFF. The CDR3 DNA reads as TGTGCCAGCAGTGCGACAGGGACGAACACTGAAGCTTTCTTT.

The table lists this clone with a count of one. The V gene is TRBV19, the J gene TRBJ2-1; 10 positions agree with TRBD2. V shed 3 bases, J shed 7 bases, and the junction held 12 bases outside the gene matches. The CDR3 runs to 17 residues. Germline V gives CDR1 LNHDA, CDR2 SQIVND (reference sequence). The CDR3: CASSMRLAGVGWNEQFF. CDR3 nucleotides: TGTGCCAGTAGTATGCGGCTAGCGGGAGTGGGGTGGAATGAGCAGTTCTTC.

The rearrangement links TRBV2 to TRBJ2-5, with D possibly matching TRBD1 (6 bases). The CDR3 extends over 16 amino acids. In germline, CDR1 is SNHLY, CDR2 FYNNEI. With 6 bases removed from V and 0 bases from J, the gap between germline ends came to 17 bases. The CDR3 is CASSGLGAGHQETQYF. CDR3 nucleotide sequence: TGTGCCAGCAGCGGACTGGGGGCAGGCCACCAAGAGACCCAGTACTTC.

The rearrangement links TRBV15 to TRBJ2-1; 12 bases are shared with TRBD2. Germline CDR1 LNHNV, CDR2 YYDKDF (reference sequence). The CDR3 is 16 residues long. V shed 1 base and J 9 bases; nucleotides not matched to a gene: 7. In DNA form, the CDR3 reads TGTGCCACCAGCAGAGGTCCTAGCGGGGGGGCTGGTGAGCAGTTCTTC. The encoded protein is CATSRGPSGGAGEQFF.

The rearrangement uses TRBV18 and TRBJ2-7, with TRBD2 matching over 12 bases. Looked up from germline, CDR1 is KGHSH and CDR2 is LQKENI. V shed 4 bases and J 1 base; nucleotides not matched to a gene: 2. This CDR3 comprises 15 residues. The CDR3 loop is CASSLTSGGSYEQYF. CDR3 bases: TGTGCCAGCTCACTGACTAGCGGGGGTTCCTACGAGCAGTACTTC.

The chain joins TRBV7-9 to TRBJ1-3; no firm D call. This CDR3 contains 16 residues. Germline values: CDR1 SEHNR, CDR2 FQNEAQ (reference sequence). V lost 3 bases, J lost 3 bases, and 15 bases lay in between. The CDR3 sequence: CASSFSAREGGNTIYF. CDR3 DNA sequence: TGTGCCAGCAGCTTTTCGGCCCGGGAGGGTGGAAACACCATATATTTT. The full variable domain, completed using reference TRBV7-9 and TRBJ1-3, is DTGVSQNPRHKITKRGQNVTFRCDPISEHNRLYWYRQTLGQGPEFLTYFQNEAQLEKSRLLSDRFSAERPKGSFSTLEIQRTEQGDSAMYLCASSFSAREGGNTIYFGEGSWLTVV.

The chain carries TRBV4-1 and TRBJ2-7; 10 bases are shared with TRBD2. The CDR3 consists of 16 residues. Germline CDR1 reads MGHRA; CDR2 reads YSYEKL. Germline trimming cut 3 bases from V and 3 bases from J; bases unmatched to any gene: 8. This CDR3 reads CASSQLGLAAYYEQYF. The CDR3 region has the DNA TGCGCCAGCAGCCAGCTAGGACTAGCGGCCTACTACGAGCAGTACTTC.

Regarding this clone: Other DNA sequences within the sample encode an identical CDR3. The chain employs TRBV30 and TRBJ2-2, with D possibly being TRBD1 (5 bases). Trimming removed 0 bases at V and 7 bases at J, with 9 bases between. The CDR3 is made up of 13 amino acids. Germline V gives CDR1 GTSNPN, CDR2 SVGIG (reference sequence). CDR3 DNA sequence: TGTGCCTGGAGTGTCAGGGTTAGCGGGGAGCTGTTTTTT. It translates to CAWSVRVSGELFF.

This clone was detected only once. V is TRBV30 and J is TRBJ2-6; a possible D gene is TRBD1 (5 bases). The V gene lost 3 bases and the J gene lost 1 base, with 7 bases spanning the gap. The germline V gene encodes CDR1 GTSNPN and CDR2 SVGIG (reference sequence). The CDR3 extends over 14 amino acids. Here the CDR3 reads CAWSPGSGANVLTF. The CDR3 nucleotides read TGTGCCTGGAGCCCAGGGTCTGGGGCCAACGTCCTGACTTTC.

V is TRBV19 and J is TRBJ2-7; TRBD2 matches at 13 bases. Germline trimming cut 5 bases from V and 2 bases from J; bases unmatched to any gene: 9. Germline CDR1 and CDR2: LNHDA and SQIVND (reference sequence). This CDR3 region has 17 residues. The CDR3 DNA reads as TGTGCCAGTAGTCGGTGGGGGACTAGCGGGACCACCTACGAGCAGTACTTC. It is translated as CASSRWGTSGTTYEQYF.

This clone turned up a few times. The chain recombines TRBV5-6 with TRBJ2-2, with a tentative D call TRBD1 (6 bases). Looked up from germline, CDR1 is SGHDT and CDR2 is YYEEEE. Deletions cut 0 bases from V and 4 bases from J, with 10 bases between. CDR3 size: 15 residues. CDR3 nucleotides: TGTGCCAGCAGCTTGGTAGGCAGGGGCACCGGGGAGCTGTTTTTT. Translation: CASSLVGRGTGELFF.

The chain uses TRBV21-1 and TRBJ2-5; the table gives TRBD2 as D, unverified against the DNA. TRBV21-1 is assigned pseudogene status. The CDR3 loop spans 18 amino acids. The CDR3 coding sequence is TGTGCCAGCAGCAAGGTTTGGGGTAGCGGGAGAAAACAAGAGACCCAGTACTTC. Its translation: CASSKVWGSGRKQETQYF.

This clone came up once. V usage is TRBV18 and J usage is TRBJ1-2, with D unresolved. The CDR3 spans 17 residues. CDR1 KGHSH and CDR2 LQKENI come from the germline V gene. The V end lost 4 bases, the J end lost 2 bases, and 20 bases lay between the germline ends. The CDR3 protein is CASSLRGGNPINYGYTF. CDR3 sequence (DNA): TGTGCCAGCTCACTCCGGGGAGGGAACCCAATAAACTATGGCTACACCTTC.

This rearrangement joins TRBV7-8 to TRBJ1-1; D might be TRBD1 (6 bases). The germline V and J ends were trimmed by 5 bases and 3 bases, with 10 bases remaining between them. The CDR3 is made up of 13 amino acids. Looked up from germline, CDR1 is SGHVS and CDR2 is FQNEAQ. CDR3 bases: TGTGCCAGCAGCGGAAACAGGGACACTGAAGCTTTCTTT. This translates into CASSGNRDTEAFF.

This clone has only a few counts. One end of the junction is discordant with germline, which a read error may explain. CDR3 sequence: CASSAGQAFNNAQFF. In nucleotides, the CDR3 is TGTGCCAGCAGCGCGGGACAGGCTTTCAACAATGCGCAGTTCTTC. This chain connects TRBV6-5 to TRBJ2-1, with 8 bases identical to TRBD1. Germline CDR1 MNHEY, CDR2 SVGAGI. The CDR3 is made up of 15 amino acids.

This rearrangement joins TRBV2 to TRBJ2-7, with D maybe TRBD2 (5 bases). V was cut by 7 bases and J by 3 bases, with 13 bases left in between. Germline-derived CDR1 and CDR2 are SNHLY and FYNNEI. The CDR3 has 13 amino acids. CDR3 DNA: TGTGCCAGCAAGAAGAGGGCTATCTACGAGCAGTACTTC. Translating gives CASKKRAIYEQYF.

V is TRBV5-1 and J is TRBJ2-3; 9 bases are a match to TRBD2. The J segment lost 2 bases and the V segment lost 5 bases, leaving 3 bases of the junction unmatched. CDR1 and CDR2 from the germline V gene are SGHRS and YFSETQ. This CDR3 has 14 amino acids. This chain's CDR3 is CASRTSGFTDTQYF. The CDR3 region has the DNA TGCGCCAGCAGGACTAGCGGCTTCACAGATACGCAGTATTTT.

J is TRBJ2-7 and V is TRBV6-5, with D hard to call. The CDR3 extends over 15 amino acids. Between the trimmed V and J ends, which lost 0 bases and 7 bases, there was a span of 16 bases. Per the germline V gene, CDR1 is MNHEY and CDR2 is SVGAGI. CDR3 sequence (DNA): TGTGCCAGCAGTTACTCTAGGCCTAGAGAGTGGGAGCAGTACTTC. It encodes CASSYSRPREWEQYF.

The chain has TRBV7-3 and TRBJ2-2; perhaps TRBD2 as D (6 bases). V lost 5 bases and J 1 base, leaving 14 bases between the germline ends. The germline V gene has CDR1 SGHTA and CDR2 FQGTGA. The CDR3 sequence is 16 residues long. This chain's CDR3 is CASSATGLQNTGELFF. The CDR3 DNA reads TGTGCCAGCAGCGCAACGGGACTCCAGAACACCGGGGAGCTGTTTTTT. Supplemented by reference TRBV7-3 and TRBJ2-2, the full variable domain reads GAGVSQTPSNKVTEKGKYVELRCDPISGHTALYWYRQSLGQGPEFLIYFQGTGAADDSGLPNDRFFAVRPEGSVSTLKIQRTERGDSAVYLCASSATGLQNTGELFFGEGSRLTVL.